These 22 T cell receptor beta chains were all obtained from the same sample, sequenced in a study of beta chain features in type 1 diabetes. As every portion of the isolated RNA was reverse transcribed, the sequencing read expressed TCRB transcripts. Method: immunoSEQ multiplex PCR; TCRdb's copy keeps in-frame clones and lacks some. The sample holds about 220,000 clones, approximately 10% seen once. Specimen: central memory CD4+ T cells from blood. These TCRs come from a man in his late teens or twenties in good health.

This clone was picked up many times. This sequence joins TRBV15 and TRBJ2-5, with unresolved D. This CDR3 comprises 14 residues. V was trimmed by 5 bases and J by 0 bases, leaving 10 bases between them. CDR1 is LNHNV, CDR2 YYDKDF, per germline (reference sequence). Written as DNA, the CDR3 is TGTGCCACCAGCGGACGGAAAAACCAAGAGACCCAGTACTTC. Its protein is CATSGRKNQETQYF.

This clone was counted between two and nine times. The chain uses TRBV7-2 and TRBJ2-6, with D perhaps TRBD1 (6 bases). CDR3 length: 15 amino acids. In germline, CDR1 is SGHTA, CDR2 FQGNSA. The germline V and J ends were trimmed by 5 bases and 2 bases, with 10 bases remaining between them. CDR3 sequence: CASSQGTTGANVLTF. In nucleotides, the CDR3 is TGTGCCAGCAGCCAAGGGACAACTGGGGCCAACGTCCTGACTTTC.

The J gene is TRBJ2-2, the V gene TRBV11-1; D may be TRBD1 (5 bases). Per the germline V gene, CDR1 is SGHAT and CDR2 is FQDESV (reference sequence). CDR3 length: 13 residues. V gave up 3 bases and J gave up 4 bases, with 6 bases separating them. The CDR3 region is CASSFDSTGELFF. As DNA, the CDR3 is TGTGCCAGCAGCTTCGACAGCACCGGGGAGCTGTTTTTT.

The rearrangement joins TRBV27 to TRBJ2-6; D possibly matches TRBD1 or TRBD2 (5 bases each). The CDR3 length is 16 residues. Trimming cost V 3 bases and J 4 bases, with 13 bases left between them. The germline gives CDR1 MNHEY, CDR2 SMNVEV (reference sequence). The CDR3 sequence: CASSFTGRDGANVLTF. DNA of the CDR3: TGTGCCAGCAGTTTTACAGGCCGGGACGGGGCCAACGTCCTGACTTTC.

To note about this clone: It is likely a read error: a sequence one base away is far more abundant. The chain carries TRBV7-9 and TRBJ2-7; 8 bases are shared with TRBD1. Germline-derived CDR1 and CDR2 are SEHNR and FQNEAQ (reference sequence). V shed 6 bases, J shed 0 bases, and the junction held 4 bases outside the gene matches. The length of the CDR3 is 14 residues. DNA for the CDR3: TGTGCCAGCAGGCGACAGGGGTTCTCCTACGAGCAGTACTTC. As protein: CASRRQGFSYEQYF. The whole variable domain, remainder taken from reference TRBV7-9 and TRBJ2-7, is DTGVSQNPRHKITKRGQNVTFRCDPISEHNRLYWYRQTLGQGPEFLTYFQNEAQLEKSRLLSDRFSAERPKGSFSTLEIQRTEQGDSAMYLCASRRQGFSYEQYFGPGTRLTVT.

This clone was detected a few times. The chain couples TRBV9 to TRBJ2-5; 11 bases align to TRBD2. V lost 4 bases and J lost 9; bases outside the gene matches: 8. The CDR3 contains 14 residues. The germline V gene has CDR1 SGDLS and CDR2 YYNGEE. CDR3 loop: CASSSRTSGSSQYF. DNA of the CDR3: TGTGCCAGCAGCTCTCGGACTAGCGGGTCGTCCCAGTACTTC.

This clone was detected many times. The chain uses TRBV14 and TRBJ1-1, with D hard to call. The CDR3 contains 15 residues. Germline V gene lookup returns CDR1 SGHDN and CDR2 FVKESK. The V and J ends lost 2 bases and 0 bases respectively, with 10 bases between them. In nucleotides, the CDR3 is TGTGCCAGCAGCCAAAGGTTGGGTTTGAACACTGAAGCTTTCTTT. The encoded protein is CASSQRLGLNTEAFF.

CDR3 in amino acids: CASRLDADTQYF. CDR3 nucleotides: TGTGCCAGCAGGCTAGACGCAGATACGCAGTATTTT. The chain uses TRBV5-4 and TRBJ2-3; no firm D call. Looked up from germline, CDR1 is SGHNT and CDR2 is YYREEE (reference sequence). The CDR3 extends over 12 amino acids. Trimming removed 5 bases from V and 4 bases from J, with 8 bases in between.

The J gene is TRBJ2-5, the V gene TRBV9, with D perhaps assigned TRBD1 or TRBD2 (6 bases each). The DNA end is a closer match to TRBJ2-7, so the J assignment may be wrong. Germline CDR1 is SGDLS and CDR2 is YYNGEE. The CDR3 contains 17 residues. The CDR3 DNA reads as TGTGCCAGCAGCGTGGGACTCCGGGACATAGTCCCCTACGAGCAGTACTTC. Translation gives CASSVGLRDIVPYEQYF.

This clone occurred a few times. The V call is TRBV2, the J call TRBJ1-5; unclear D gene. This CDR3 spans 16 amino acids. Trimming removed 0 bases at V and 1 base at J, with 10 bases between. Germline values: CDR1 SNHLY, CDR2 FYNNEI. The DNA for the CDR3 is TGTGCCAGCAGTGAAGCGACGGGAGGCAGCAATCAGCCCCAGCATTTT. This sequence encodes CASSEATGGSNQPQHF.

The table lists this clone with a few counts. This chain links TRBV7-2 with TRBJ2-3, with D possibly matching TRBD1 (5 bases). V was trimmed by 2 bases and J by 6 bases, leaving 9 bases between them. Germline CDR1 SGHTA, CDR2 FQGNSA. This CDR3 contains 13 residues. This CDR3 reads CASSLNRPDTQYF. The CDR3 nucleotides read TGTGCCAGCAGCTTAAACAGGCCTGATACGCAGTATTTT.

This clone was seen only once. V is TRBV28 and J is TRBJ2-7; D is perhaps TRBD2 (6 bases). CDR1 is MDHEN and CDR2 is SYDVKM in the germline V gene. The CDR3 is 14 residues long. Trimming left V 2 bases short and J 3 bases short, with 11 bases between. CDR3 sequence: CASSLVGEDYEQYF. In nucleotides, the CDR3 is TGTGCCAGCAGTTTAGTAGGGGAGGACTACGAGCAGTACTTC.

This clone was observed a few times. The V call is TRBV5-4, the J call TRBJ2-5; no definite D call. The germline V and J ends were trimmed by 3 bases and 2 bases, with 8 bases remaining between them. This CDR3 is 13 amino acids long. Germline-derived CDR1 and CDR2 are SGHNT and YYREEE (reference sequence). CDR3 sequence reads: CASSSTKQETQYF. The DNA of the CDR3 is TGTGCCAGCAGCTCGACCAAGCAAGAGACCCAGTACTTC.

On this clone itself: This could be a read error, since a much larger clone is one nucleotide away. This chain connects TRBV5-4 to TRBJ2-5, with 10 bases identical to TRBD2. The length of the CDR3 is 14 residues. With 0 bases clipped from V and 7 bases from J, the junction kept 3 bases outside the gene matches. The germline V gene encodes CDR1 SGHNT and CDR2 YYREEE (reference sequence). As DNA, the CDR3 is TGTGCCAGCAGCTTGGAACTAGCGGGGACGACCCAGTACTTC. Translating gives CASSLELAGTTQYF. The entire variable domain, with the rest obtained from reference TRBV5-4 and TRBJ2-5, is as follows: ETGVTQSPTHLIKTRGQQVTLRCSSQSGHNTVSWYQQALGQGPQFIFQYYREEENGRGNFPPRFSGLQFPNYSSELNVNALELDDSALYLCASSLELAGTTQYFGPGTRLLVL.

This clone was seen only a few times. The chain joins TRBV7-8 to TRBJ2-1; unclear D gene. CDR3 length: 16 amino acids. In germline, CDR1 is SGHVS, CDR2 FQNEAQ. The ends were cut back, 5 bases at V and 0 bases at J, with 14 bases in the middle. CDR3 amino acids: CASSDPLESSYNEQFF. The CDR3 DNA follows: TGTGCCAGCAGCGACCCCTTAGAGAGCTCCTACAATGAGCAGTTCTTC.

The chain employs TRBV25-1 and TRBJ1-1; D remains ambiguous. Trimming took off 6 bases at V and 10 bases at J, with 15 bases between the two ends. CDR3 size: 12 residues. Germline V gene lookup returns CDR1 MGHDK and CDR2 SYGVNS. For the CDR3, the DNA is TGTGCCAGCAGGGACTCAAGTAGAGGAGCTTTCTTT. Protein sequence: CASRDSSRGAFF. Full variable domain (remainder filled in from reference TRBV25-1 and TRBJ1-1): EADIYQTPRYLVIGTGKKITLECSQTMGHDKMYWYQQDPGMELHLIHYSYGVNSTEKGDLSSESTVSRIRTEHFPLTLESARPSHTSQYLCASRDSSRGAFFGQGTRLTVV.

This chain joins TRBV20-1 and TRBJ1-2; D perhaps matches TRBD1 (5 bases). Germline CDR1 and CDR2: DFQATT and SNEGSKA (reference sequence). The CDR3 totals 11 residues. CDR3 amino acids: CLTGTPTGYTF. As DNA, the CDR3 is TGCCTAACCGGGACTCCAACAGGCTACACCTTC.

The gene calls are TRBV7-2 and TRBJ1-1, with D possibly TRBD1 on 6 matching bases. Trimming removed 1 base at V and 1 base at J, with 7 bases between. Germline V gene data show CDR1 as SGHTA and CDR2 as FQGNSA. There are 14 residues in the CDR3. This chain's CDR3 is CASSLGQANTEAFF. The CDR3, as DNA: TGTGCCAGCAGCTTAGGACAGGCGAACACTGAAGCTTTCTTT.

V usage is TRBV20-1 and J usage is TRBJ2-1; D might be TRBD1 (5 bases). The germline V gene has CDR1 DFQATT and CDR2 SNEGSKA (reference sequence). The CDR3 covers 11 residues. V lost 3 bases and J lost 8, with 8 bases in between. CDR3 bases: TGCAGTGCTAGGGGGCTAGATGAGCAGTTCTTC. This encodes CSARGLDEQFF.

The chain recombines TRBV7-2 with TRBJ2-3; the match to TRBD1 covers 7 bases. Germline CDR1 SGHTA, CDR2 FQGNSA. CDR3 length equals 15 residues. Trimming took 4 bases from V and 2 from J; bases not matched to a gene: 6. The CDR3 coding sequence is TGTGCCAGCAGCTCCAGGACAGGACTCACAGATACGCAGTATTTT. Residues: CASSSRTGLTDTQYF.

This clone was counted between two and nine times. CDR3 nucleotides: TGTGCCAGTAGTATCCTCGGCTACACCGGGGAGCTGTTTTTT. The encoded protein is CASSILGYTGELFF. The V gene is TRBV19, the J gene TRBJ2-2; the D is unclear. The CDR3 spans 14 residues. V was trimmed by 3 bases and J by 3 bases, leaving 8 bases between them. Germline V gene lookup returns CDR1 LNHDA and CDR2 SQIVND (reference sequence).

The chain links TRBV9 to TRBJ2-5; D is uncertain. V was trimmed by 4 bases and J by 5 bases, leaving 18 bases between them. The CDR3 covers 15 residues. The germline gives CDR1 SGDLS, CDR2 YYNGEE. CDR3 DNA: TGTGCCAGCAGCACAAGTGGACGAATCTGGGAGACCCAGTACTTC. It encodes CASSTSGRIWETQYF.